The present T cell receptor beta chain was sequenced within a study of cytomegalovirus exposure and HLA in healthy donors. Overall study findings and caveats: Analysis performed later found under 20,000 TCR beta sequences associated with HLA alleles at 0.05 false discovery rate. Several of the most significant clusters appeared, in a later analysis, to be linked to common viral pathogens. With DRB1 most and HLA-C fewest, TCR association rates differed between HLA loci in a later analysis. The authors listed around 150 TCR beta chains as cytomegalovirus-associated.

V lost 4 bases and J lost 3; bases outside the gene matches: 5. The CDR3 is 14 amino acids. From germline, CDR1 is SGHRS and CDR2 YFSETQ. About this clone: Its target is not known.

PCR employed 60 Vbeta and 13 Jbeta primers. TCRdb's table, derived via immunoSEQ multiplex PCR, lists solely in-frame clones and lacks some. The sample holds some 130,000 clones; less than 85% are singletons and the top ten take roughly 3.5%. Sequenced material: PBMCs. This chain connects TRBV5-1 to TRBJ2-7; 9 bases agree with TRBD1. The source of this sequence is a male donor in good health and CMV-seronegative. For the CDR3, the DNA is TGCGCCAGCAGCGTACAGGGGGCGGGCTACGAGCAGTACTTC. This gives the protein CASSVQGAGYEQYF.